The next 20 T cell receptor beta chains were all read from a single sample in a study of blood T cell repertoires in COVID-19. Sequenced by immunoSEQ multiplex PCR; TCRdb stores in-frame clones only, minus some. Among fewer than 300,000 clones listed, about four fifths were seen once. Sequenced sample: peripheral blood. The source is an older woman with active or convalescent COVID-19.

The CDR3 loop is CASSNRITPAATNEKLFF. Written as DNA, the CDR3 is TGTGCCAGCAGCAACCGAATCACCCCGGCAGCGACTAATGAAAAACTGTTTTTT. The V gene is TRBV21-1, the J gene TRBJ1-4. TRBV21-1 is assigned pseudogene status. The CDR3 loop spans 18 amino acids.

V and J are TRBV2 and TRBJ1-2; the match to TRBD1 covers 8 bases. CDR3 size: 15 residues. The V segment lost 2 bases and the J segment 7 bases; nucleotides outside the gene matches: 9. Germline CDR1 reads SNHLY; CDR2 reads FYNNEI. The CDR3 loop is CASSERGRTGPGYTF. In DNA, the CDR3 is TGTGCCAGCAGTGAACGGGGGCGGACAGGGCCTGGCTACACCTTC.

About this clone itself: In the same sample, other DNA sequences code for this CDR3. In DNA, the CDR3 is TGCGCCAGCTCAAGCGGGGGGGCGGGAGAGACCCAGTACTTC. It yields the protein CASSSGGAGETQYF. V gene TRBV5-1 combines with J gene TRBJ2-5, with 10 bases aligning to TRBD2. This CDR3 has 14 residues. The germline V gene has CDR1 SGHRS and CDR2 YFSETQ. Trimming removed 7 bases from V and 4 bases from J; junction bases left unmatched: 7.

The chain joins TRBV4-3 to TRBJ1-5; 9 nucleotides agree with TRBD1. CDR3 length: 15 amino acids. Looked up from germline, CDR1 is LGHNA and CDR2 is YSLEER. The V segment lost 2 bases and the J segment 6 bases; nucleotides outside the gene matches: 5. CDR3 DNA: TGCGCCAGCAGCCAAACGAAGGACAGGGGTCAGCCCCAGCATTTT. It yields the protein CASSQTKDRGQPQHF.

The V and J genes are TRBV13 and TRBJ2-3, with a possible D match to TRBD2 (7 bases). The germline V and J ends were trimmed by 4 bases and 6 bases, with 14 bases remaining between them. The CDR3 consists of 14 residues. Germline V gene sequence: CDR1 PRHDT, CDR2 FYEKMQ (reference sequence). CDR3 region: CASSSGGDGDTQYF. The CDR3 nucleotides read TGTGCCAGCAGCTCGGGGGGCGATGGGGATACGCAGTATTTT.

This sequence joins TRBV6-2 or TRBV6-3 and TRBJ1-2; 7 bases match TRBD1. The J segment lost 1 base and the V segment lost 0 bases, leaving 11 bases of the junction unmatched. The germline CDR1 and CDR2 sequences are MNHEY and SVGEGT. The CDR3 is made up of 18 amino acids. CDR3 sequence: CASSYSLSTGPLNYGYTF. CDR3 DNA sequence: TGTGCCAGCAGTTACTCCCTATCGACAGGGCCGCTTAACTATGGCTACACCTTC.

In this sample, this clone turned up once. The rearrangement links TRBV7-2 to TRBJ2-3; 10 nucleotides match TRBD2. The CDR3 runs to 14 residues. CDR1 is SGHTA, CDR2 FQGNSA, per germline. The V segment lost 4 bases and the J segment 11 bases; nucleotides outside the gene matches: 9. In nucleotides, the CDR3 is TGTGCCAGCAGCTCGCCCGAGATAGCGGGGGGGCAGTATTTT. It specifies CASSSPEIAGGQYF.

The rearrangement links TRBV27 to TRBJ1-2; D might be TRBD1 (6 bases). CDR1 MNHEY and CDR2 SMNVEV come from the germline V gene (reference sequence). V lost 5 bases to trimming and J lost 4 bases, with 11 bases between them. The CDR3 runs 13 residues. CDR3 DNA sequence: TGTGCCAGCAGTCCAGGGGACGTCTATGGCTACACCTTC. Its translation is CASSPGDVYGYTF.

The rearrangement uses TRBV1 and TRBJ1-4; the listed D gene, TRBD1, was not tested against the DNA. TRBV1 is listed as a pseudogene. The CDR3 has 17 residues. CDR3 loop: CTRTGVGPRRVNEKLFF. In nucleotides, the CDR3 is TGCACTCGGACAGGGGTTGGCCCCCGGCGGGTTAATGAAAAACTGTTTTTT.

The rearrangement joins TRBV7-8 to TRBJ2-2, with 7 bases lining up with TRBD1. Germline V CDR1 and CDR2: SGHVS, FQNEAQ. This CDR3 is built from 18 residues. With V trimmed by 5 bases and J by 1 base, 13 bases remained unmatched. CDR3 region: CASSALRPGQMNTGELFF. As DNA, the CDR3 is TGTGCCAGCAGCGCGTTAAGGCCGGGACAGATGAACACCGGGGAGCTGTTTTTT.

CDR3 region: CAISGQVGTEAFF. The DNA for the CDR3 is TGTGCCATCAGTGGGCAAGTTGGCACTGAAGCTTTCTTT. The chain has TRBV10-3 and TRBJ1-1; D call uncertain. The CDR3 runs 13 residues. Trimming took 4 bases from V and 4 from J, leaving 10 bases between them. The germline V gene has CDR1 ENHRY and CDR2 SYGVKD.

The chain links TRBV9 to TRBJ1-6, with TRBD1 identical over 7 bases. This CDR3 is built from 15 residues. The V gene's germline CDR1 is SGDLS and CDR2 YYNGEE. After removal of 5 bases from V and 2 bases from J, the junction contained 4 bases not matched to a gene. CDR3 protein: CASSGQGAYNSPLHF. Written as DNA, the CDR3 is TGTGCCAGCAGTGGGCAGGGGGCCTATAATTCACCCCTCCACTTT.

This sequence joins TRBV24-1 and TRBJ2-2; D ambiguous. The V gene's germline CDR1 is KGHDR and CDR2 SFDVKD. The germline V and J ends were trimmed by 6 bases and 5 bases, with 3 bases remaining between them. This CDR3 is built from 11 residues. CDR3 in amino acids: CATSLTGELFF. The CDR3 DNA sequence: TGTGCCACCAGTCTGACCGGGGAGCTGTTTTTT.

In DNA form, the CDR3 reads TGCGCCAGCAGTTACAGGGCGATGAACACTGAAGCTTTCTTT. Amino acids: CASSYRAMNTEAFF. The chain links TRBV5-1 to TRBJ1-1, with D possibly TRBD1 on 6 matching bases. The V and J ends lost 5 bases and 0 bases respectively, with 11 bases between them. This CDR3 region has 14 residues. Germline loops: CDR1 SGHRS, CDR2 YFSETQ. The variable domain in full, with the rest retrieved from reference TRBV5-1 and TRBJ1-1, is KAGVTQTPRYLIKTRGQQVTLSCSPISGHRSVSWYQQTPGQGLQFLFEYFSETQRNKGNFPGRFSGRQFSNSRSEMNVSTLELGDSALYLCASSYRAMNTEAFFGQGTRLTVV.

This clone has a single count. Here the CDR3 reads CASSQALDRGNEDGYTF. The CDR3 bases are TGCGCCAGCAGCCAGGCTCTGGACAGGGGGAATGAGGATGGCTACACCTTC. This sequence joins TRBV4-3 and TRBJ1-2; 10 bases are shared with TRBD1. Germline loops: CDR1 LGHNA, CDR2 YSLEER. The CDR3 extends over 17 amino acids. Trimming removed 3 bases from V and 6 bases from J; junction bases left unmatched: 13.

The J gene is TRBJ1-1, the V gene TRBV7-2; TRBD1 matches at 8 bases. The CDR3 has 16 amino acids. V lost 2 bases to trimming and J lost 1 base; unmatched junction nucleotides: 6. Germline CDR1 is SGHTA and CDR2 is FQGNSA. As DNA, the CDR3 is TGTGCCAGCAGCTTAAGACAGGGGCGAGGGAACACTGAAGCTTTCTTT. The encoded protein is CASSLRQGRGNTEAFF.

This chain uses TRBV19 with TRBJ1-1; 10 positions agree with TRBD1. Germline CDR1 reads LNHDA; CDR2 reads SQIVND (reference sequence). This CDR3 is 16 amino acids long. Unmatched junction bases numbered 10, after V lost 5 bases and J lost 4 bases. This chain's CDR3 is CASSPSTGGYGTEAFF. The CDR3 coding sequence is TGTGCCAGTAGTCCGTCGACAGGGGGCTATGGCACTGAAGCTTTCTTT.

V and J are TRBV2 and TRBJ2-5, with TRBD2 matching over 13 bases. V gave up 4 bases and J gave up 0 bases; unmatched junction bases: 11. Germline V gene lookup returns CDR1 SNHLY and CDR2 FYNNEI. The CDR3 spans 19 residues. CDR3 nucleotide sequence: TGTGCCAGCAGTGCCCCCCTCGGGACTAGCGGGGCCCACCAAGAGACCCAGTACTTC. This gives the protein CASSAPLGTSGAHQETQYF.

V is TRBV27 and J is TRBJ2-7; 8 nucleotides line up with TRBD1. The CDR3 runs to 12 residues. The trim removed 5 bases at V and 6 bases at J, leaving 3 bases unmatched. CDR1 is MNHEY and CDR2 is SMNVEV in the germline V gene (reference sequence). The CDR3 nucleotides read TGTGCCAGCAGTCCGGACAGGGCCGAGCAGTACTTC. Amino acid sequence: CASSPDRAEQYF.

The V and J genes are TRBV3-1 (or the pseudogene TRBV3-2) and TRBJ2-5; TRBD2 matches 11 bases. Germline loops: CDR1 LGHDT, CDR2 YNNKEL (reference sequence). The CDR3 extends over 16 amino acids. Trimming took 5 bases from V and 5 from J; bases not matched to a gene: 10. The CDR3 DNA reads TGTGCCAGCAGCTCCCGACTAGCGGGGCCGCGGGAGACCCAGTACTTC. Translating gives CASSSRLAGPRETQYF.